The 30 T cell receptor beta chains reported below all come from one sample, sequenced in a study of response to subunit inactivated influenza vaccine. TCRdb analysed the RT-PCR reads with MiXCR anew, one entry per CDR3 protein. The sample carries more than 400,000 distinct CDR3 sequences, under 8.5% recorded once. The sample consisted of PBMCs from blood, taken roughly 24 months after vaccination. Every receptor here comes from a man between 50 and 75 years old who received an inactivated influenza vaccine.

This clonotype was detected many times. V usage is TRBV7-9 and J usage is TRBJ1-4; maybe TRBD1 (5 bases). This CDR3 has 12 residues. The germline CDR1 and CDR2 sequences are SEHNR and FQNEAQ (reference sequence). Trimming took off 1 base at V and 10 bases at J, with 7 bases between the two ends. CDR3: CASSLVGTKLFF. The DNA for the CDR3 is TGTGCCAGCAGCTTAGTTGGGACAAAACTGTTTTTT.

This clonotype was seen many times. The CDR3 here is CASSQDGNTGELFF. DNA of the CDR3: TGCGCCAGCAGCCAAGATGGTAACACCGGGGAGCTGTTTTTT. This chain connects TRBV4-3 to TRBJ2-2; unclear D gene. This CDR3 comprises 14 residues. V lost 0 bases to trimming and J lost 2 bases, with 4 bases between them. The germline V gene encodes CDR1 LGHNA and CDR2 YSLEER.

Many counts were recorded for this clonotype. The chain employs TRBV12-3 or TRBV12-4 and TRBJ2-1; 12 bases are a match to TRBD2. The V gene end was trimmed by 1 base and the J gene end by 9 bases; junction bases not matched to a gene: 4. The CDR3 runs to 15 residues. The CDR3: CASSLGLAGGSEQFF. In DNA form, the CDR3 reads TGTGCCAGCAGTTTAGGGCTAGCGGGAGGGAGTGAGCAGTTCTTC.

This clonotype came up many times. This CDR3 is CASSQRPGMNTEAFF. As DNA, the CDR3 is TGTGCCAGCAGCCAACGCCCGGGTATGAACACTGAAGCTTTCTTT. The chain uses TRBV3-1 and TRBJ1-1; D gene ambiguous. The CDR3 consists of 15 residues. Germline CDR1 reads LGHDT; CDR2 reads YNNKEL (reference sequence). With 2 bases removed from V and 0 bases from J, the gap between germline ends came to 10 bases.

Only a few counts were recorded for this clonotype. The chain carries TRBV2 and TRBJ2-3, with D unresolved. Trimming pared 2 bases from V and 0 bases from J, leaving 6 bases between. Germline V lookup: CDR1 SNHLY, CDR2 FYNNEI. This CDR3 is 14 amino acids long. In nucleotides, the CDR3 is TGTGCCAGCAGTGAACTAGGGAGCACAGATACGCAGTATTTT. It encodes CASSELGSTDTQYF.

This clonotype was seen a handful of times. The chain couples TRBV3-1 to TRBJ1-5; 8 bases match TRBD1. This CDR3 is 17 amino acids long. From germline, CDR1 is LGHDT and CDR2 YNNKEL (reference sequence). Trimming removed 1 base from V and 6 bases from J; junction bases left unmatched: 11. The CDR3 nucleotides are TGTGCCAGCAGCCAAGTTCCTTTTGGCACAGGGGGTCAGCCCCAGCATTTT. This encodes CASSQVPFGTGGQPQHF.

Only a few counts were recorded for this clonotype. The rearrangement links TRBV18 to TRBJ1-6; D may be TRBD1 (6 bases). Germline values: CDR1 KGHSH, CDR2 LQKENI. The CDR3 extends over 15 amino acids. The V end was cut by 2 bases, the J end by 5 bases, with 10 bases between. CDR3 protein: CASSPGTPNNSPLHF. The CDR3 DNA is TGTGCCAGCTCACCAGGGACACCTAATAATTCACCCCTCCACTTT.

Many counts were recorded for this clonotype. The chain has TRBV20-1 and TRBJ1-5; D perhaps matches TRBD1 (5 bases). Trimming took off 6 bases at V and 3 bases at J, with 15 bases between the two ends. Germline values: CDR1 DFQATT, CDR2 SNEGSKA (reference sequence). CDR3 length: 14 residues. CDR3: CSAKRDSDNQPQHF. The DNA of the CDR3 is TGCAGTGCCAAGCGCGACAGTGACAATCAGCCCCAGCATTTT.

This clonotype was seen only a few times. The chain links TRBV27 to TRBJ1-3, with D unclear. Per germline, CDR1 MNHEY and CDR2 SMNVEV (reference sequence). The CDR3 contains 15 residues. V was clipped by 6 bases and J by 0 bases, with 12 bases between them. The CDR3 DNA sequence: TGTGCCAGCAGACCTCAAGGAGGCTCTGGAAACACCATATATTTT. Its translation is CASRPQGGSGNTIYF.

There are a few counts of this clonotype. The V gene is TRBV10-1, the J gene TRBJ2-4; D is unclear. The CDR3 runs 14 residues. The germline V gene has CDR1 WNHNN and CDR2 SYGVQD (reference sequence). Trimming removed 2 bases from V and 6 bases from J, with 11 bases in between. CDR3 protein: CASSEDPRGNIQYF. The CDR3, as DNA: TGCGCCAGCAGTGAGGACCCCCGTGGAAACATTCAGTACTTC.

This clonotype was seen more than once but under ten times. The chain employs TRBV7-9 and TRBJ1-1; a weak D match, TRBD1 (6 bases). Germline CDR1 is SEHNR and CDR2 is FQNEAQ (reference sequence). V was cut by 1 base and J by 6 bases, with 6 bases left in between. The CDR3 is made up of 12 amino acids. As DNA, the CDR3 is TGTGCCAGCAGCTTAGGACAGGCTGAAGCTTTCTTT. Encoded protein: CASSLGQAEAFF.

The chain has TRBV20-1 and TRBJ2-1; 9 bases match TRBD2. This CDR3 spans 16 amino acids. The V and J ends lost 0 bases and 4 bases, in that order; junction bases with no gene match: 7. Germline lookup yields CDR1 DFQATT and CDR2 SNEGSKA (reference sequence). The DNA for the CDR3 is TGCAGTGCTAGAGACCTGACTAGCGGAACTTACAATGAGCAGTTCTTC. Translation gives CSARDLTSGTYNEQFF.

This clonotype has only a few counts. This chain uses TRBV15 with TRBJ2-1; 9 bases are a match to TRBD1. The CDR3 covers 15 residues. V shed 1 base, J shed 4 bases, and the junction held 2 bases outside the gene matches. CDR1 is LNHNV and CDR2 is YYDKDF in the germline V gene (reference sequence). CDR3 in DNA: TGTGCCACCAGCAGAGCCGGGACAGGGTACAATGAGCAGTTCTTC. This sequence encodes CATSRAGTGYNEQFF.

This chain links TRBV12-3 or TRBV12-4 with TRBJ1-6; D remains unclear. The V and J ends lost 6 bases and 10 bases respectively, with 13 bases between them. The length of the CDR3 is 13 residues. CDR3 amino acids: CASSPDQQSPLHF. For the CDR3, the DNA is TGTGCCAGCAGCCCGGATCAACAATCACCCCTCCACTTT.

At least ten counts were recorded for this clonotype. The chain joins TRBV6-5 to TRBJ1-4; D call uncertain. CDR1 is MNHEY, CDR2 SVGAGI, per germline. Trimming left V 2 bases short and J 5 bases short, with 9 bases between. The CDR3 contains 14 residues. The DNA of the CDR3 is TGTGCCAGCAGTTACAAGGGTAGGAATGAAAAACTGTTTTTT. This sequence encodes CASSYKGRNEKLFF.

The gene calls are TRBV28 and TRBJ1-2; D not resolved. The germline V and J ends were trimmed by 5 bases and 6 bases, with 13 bases remaining between them. Germline CDR1 and CDR2: MDHEN and SYDVKM. This CDR3 has 13 amino acids. The DNA of the CDR3 is TGTGCCAGCAGTATCCCCCGCTGGGATGGCTACACCTTC. It yields the protein CASSIPRWDGYTF.

This clonotype was found a few times. The chain joins TRBV20-1 to TRBJ2-5; 11 nucleotides align to TRBD2. Germline V lookup: CDR1 DFQATT, CDR2 SNEGSKA (reference sequence). The CDR3 length is 15 residues. Trimming removed 6 bases from V and 2 bases from J; junction bases left unmatched: 8. The DNA of the CDR3 is TGCAGTGCACTTCCTCTAGCGGGGGGACAAGAGACCCAGTACTTC. Amino acid sequence: CSALPLAGGQETQYF.

The table lists this clonotype with many counts. The chain employs TRBV28 and TRBJ1-5, with D unresolved. V lost 4 bases to trimming and J lost 6 bases, with 10 bases between them. Germline values: CDR1 MDHEN, CDR2 SYDVKM. This CDR3 contains 13 residues. For the CDR3, the DNA is TGTGCCAGCAGTTCGGCAGGTCGTCAGCCCCAGCATTTT. It codes for CASSSAGRQPQHF.

There are a few counts of this clonotype. The chain employs TRBV6-6 and TRBJ1-1; D not certain. Trimming took 5 bases from V and 3 from J, leaving 10 bases between them. Germline CDR1 MNHNY, CDR2 SVGAGI (reference sequence). The CDR3 spans 13 residues. CDR3 protein: CASSTAEDTEAFF. DNA of the CDR3: TGTGCCAGCAGTACCGCAGAAGACACTGAAGCTTTCTTT.

V gene TRBV6-1 combines with J gene TRBJ2-7; D could derive from TRBD1 or TRBD2 (5 bases each). The CDR3 runs to 15 residues. Looked up from germline, CDR1 is MNHNS and CDR2 is SASEGT. Trimming shortened V by 2 bases and J by 1 base, and 12 bases separated the two germline ends. As DNA, the CDR3 is TGTGCCAGCAGTGAAACCCAGGGACCTTCCTACGAGCAGTACTTC. It yields the protein CASSETQGPSYEQYF.

There are a few counts of this clonotype. V and J are TRBV10-3 and TRBJ1-3; no firm D call. The V end was cut by 4 bases, the J end by 8 bases, with 12 bases between. The CDR3 totals 13 residues. Looked up from germline, CDR1 is ENHRY and CDR2 is SYGVKD. The CDR3 DNA reads TGTGCCATCAGTGGTCAGATGGCGGACACCATATATTTT. Translation: CAISGQMADTIYF.

The gene calls are TRBV20-1 and TRBJ2-3; 11 nucleotides align to TRBD2. This CDR3 is built from 17 residues. The J segment lost 2 bases and the V segment lost 0 bases, leaving 7 bases of the junction unmatched. The germline CDR1 and CDR2 sequences are DFQATT and SNEGSKA (reference sequence). CDR3 loop: CSARDLGLAGITDTQYF. DNA for the CDR3: TGCAGTGCTAGAGATCTCGGACTAGCGGGCATCACAGATACGCAGTATTTT.

This clonotype was recorded many times. This sequence joins TRBV20-1 and TRBJ2-7, with 7 positions matching TRBD1. There are 12 residues in the CDR3. Unmatched junction bases numbered 2, after V lost 0 bases and J lost 6 bases. CDR1 DFQATT and CDR2 SNEGSKA come from the germline V gene (reference sequence). The CDR3 sequence is CSAREWTGEQYF. The CDR3 coding sequence is TGCAGTGCTAGAGAGTGGACAGGCGAGCAGTACTTC.

This clonotype was seen a few times. The V and J genes are TRBV15 and TRBJ2-3; no definite D call. The V and J ends lost 2 bases and 4 bases respectively, with 16 bases between them. The CDR3 runs to 16 residues. Germline CDR1 LNHNV, CDR2 YYDKDF (reference sequence). The CDR3 sequence is CATSRSLAGGADTQYF. CDR3 bases: TGTGCCACCAGCAGATCCCTGGCAGGCGGCGCAGATACGCAGTATTTT. Combining the CDR3 with reference TRBV15 and TRBJ2-3 gives the whole variable domain DAMVIQNPRYQVTQFGKPVTLSCSQTLNHNVMYWYQQKSSQAPKLLFHYYDKDFNNEADTPDNFQSRRPNTSFCFLDIRSPGLGDTAMYLCATSRSLAGGADTQYFGPGTRLTVL.

The chain has TRBV9 and TRBJ2-7; a weak D match, TRBD2 (6 bases). Trimming cost V 0 bases and J 2 bases, with 9 bases left between them. The CDR3 length is 14 residues. The V gene's germline CDR1 is SGDLS and CDR2 YYNGEE. The CDR3 spells CASSVVADAYEQYF. As DNA, the CDR3 is TGTGCCAGCAGCGTAGTAGCGGATGCCTACGAGCAGTACTTC.

This clonotype was counted a few times. The rearrangement joins TRBV12-3 or TRBV12-4 to TRBJ1-2; the D is unclear. V was pared by 5 bases and J by 4 bases, with 17 bases between. The CDR3 sequence is 15 residues long. CDR3 loop: CASSLSGPVPYGYTF. DNA of the CDR3: TGTGCCAGCAGTCTAAGTGGTCCGGTCCCCTATGGCTACACCTTC.

This clonotype was seen many times. This chain joins TRBV6-2 or TRBV6-3 and TRBJ1-6; 7 bases map to TRBD1. Trimming cost V 4 bases and J 5 bases; bases outside gene matches: 5. Germline lookup yields CDR1 MNHEY and CDR2 SVGEGT. This CDR3 has 15 amino acids. The CDR3 sequence: CASSSDRANNSPLHF. Here the CDR3 DNA reads TGTGCCAGCAGTTCCGACAGGGCGAATAATTCACCCCTCCACTTT.

This clonotype has a count of ten or more. The chain couples TRBV7-9 to TRBJ2-3; D assignment may be TRBD1 or TRBD2 (6 bases each). V shed 7 bases and J shed 9 bases, with 11 bases lying between them. Germline V gives CDR1 SEHNR, CDR2 FQNEAQ (reference sequence). The CDR3 is 11 residues long. The CDR3 sequence is CASTIGGTQYF. The CDR3 DNA reads as TGTGCCAGCACGATAGGGGGGACGCAGTATTTT.

The chain recombines TRBV29-1 with TRBJ1-1; D is possibly TRBD1 (5 bases). The CDR3 runs 13 residues. V was cut by 3 bases and J by 1 base, with 9 bases left in between. The germline gives CDR1 SQVTM, CDR2 ANQGSEA. The CDR3: CSVDRDSNTEAFF. DNA for the CDR3: TGCAGCGTTGACAGGGATTCGAACACTGAAGCTTTCTTT.

The chain carries TRBV12-3 or TRBV12-4 and TRBJ2-7; D might be TRBD1 (6 bases). The V gene lost 5 bases and the J gene lost 3 bases, with 14 bases spanning the gap. This CDR3 spans 14 amino acids. The CDR3 nucleotides are TGTGCCAGCAGTATCCGGGACATCCTCTACGAGCAGTACTTC. It translates to CASSIRDILYEQYF.